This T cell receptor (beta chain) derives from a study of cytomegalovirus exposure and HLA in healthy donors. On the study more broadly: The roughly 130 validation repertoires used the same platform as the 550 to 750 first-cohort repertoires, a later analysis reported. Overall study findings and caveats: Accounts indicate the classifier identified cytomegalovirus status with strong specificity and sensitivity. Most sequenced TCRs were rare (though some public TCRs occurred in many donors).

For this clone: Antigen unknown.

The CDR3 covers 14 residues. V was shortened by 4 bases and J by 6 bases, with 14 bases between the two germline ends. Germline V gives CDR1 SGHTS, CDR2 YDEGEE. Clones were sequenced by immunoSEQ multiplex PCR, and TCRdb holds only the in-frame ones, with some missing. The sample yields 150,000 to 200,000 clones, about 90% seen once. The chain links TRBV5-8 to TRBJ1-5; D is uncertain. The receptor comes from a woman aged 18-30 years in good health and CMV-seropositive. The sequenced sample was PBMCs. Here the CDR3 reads CASSPFGLGQPQHF. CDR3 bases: TGTGCCAGCAGCCCATTCGGGTTGGGTCAGCCCCAGCATTTT. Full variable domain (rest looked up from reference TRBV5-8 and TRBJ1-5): EAGVTQSPTHLIKTRGQQATLRCSPISGHTSVYWYQQALGLGLQFLLWYDEGEERNRGNFPPRFSGRQFPNYSSELNVNALELEDSALYLCASSPFGLGQPQHFGDGTRLSIL.